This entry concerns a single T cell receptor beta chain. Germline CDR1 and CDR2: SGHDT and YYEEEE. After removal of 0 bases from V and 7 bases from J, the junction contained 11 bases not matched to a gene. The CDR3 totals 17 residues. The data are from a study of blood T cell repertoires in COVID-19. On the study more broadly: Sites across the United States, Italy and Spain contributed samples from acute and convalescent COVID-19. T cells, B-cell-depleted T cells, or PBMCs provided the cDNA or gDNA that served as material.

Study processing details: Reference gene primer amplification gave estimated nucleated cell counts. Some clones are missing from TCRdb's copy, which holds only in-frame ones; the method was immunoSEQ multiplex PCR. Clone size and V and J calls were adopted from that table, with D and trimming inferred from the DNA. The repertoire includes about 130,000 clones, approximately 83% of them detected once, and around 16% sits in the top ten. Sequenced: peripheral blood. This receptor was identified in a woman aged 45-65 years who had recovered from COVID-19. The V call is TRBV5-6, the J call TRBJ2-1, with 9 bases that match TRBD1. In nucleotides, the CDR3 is TGTGCCAGCAGCTTGGAGCTATTGAGGACAGGGGTGAATGAGCAGTTCTTC. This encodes CASSLELLRTGVNEQFF.